Presented here are 19 T cell receptor beta chains from one specimen sequenced in a study of spatial heterogeneity in lung cancer. MiXCR, applied by TCRdb to the 5' RACE reads, yields one record per CDR3 protein. The sample has about 150 distinct CDR3 sequences, roughly 45% seen once. As to time point: sample taken at primary tumor resection. Antigens for these TCRs are unknown. The study's findings and limits: Mutation counts in tumors were tracked by counts of expanded intratumoral alpha and beta TCRs.

Sample: lung tumor tissue, taken at surgery. The source of these receptors is a male donor with early-stage non-small cell lung cancer.

Comments on this clonotype: This beta chain is an unintended read in a library built for alpha chains; its size means little. J is TRBJ2-3 and V is TRBV12-3 or TRBV12-4; D may be TRBD2 (5 bases). Trimming took off 4 bases at V and 3 bases at J, with 17 bases between the two ends. The CDR3 is made up of 16 amino acids. The CDR3 reads CASSSLGQRRTDTQYF. The CDR3 DNA is TGTGCCAGCAGTTCTCTGGGCCAAAGGAGGACAGATACGCAGTATTTT.

Worth noting for this clonotype: The library was built for alpha chains, so this beta chain is an off-target read and its size means little. The genes are TRBV12-3 or TRBV12-4 and TRBJ1-5; D is possibly TRBD1 (5 bases). The CDR3 spans 14 residues. V shed 7 bases and J shed 3 bases, with 13 bases lying between them. CDR3 region: CASTFQGSNQPQHF. CDR3 DNA sequence: TGTGCCAGCACTTTTCAGGGATCCAATCAGCCCCAGCATTTT.

Concerning this clonotype: A library made for alpha chains picked up this beta chain off target, so its size means little. The rearrangement links TRBV30 to TRBJ1-5; 8 bases match TRBD1. Germline CDR1 is GTSNPN and CDR2 is SVGIG (reference sequence). With V trimmed by 0 bases and J by 5 bases, 6 bases remained unmatched. CDR3 length: 15 residues. In DNA, the CDR3 is TGTGCCTGGAGTGTACGACAGGGGTGGCATCAGCCCCAGCATTTT. Protein product: CAWSVRQGWHQPQHF.

In the case of this clonotype: This beta chain slipped into a library made for alpha chains as a stray read, so its size is not meaningful. The rearrangement uses TRBV20-1 and TRBJ2-3; no definite D call. The CDR3 has 15 residues. The V gene lost 0 bases and the J gene lost 1 base, with 11 bases spanning the gap. CDR1 DFQATT and CDR2 SNEGSKA come from the germline V gene (reference sequence). This CDR3 is CSARDTASRTDTQYF. CDR3 nucleotides: TGCAGTGCTAGAGATACGGCCTCTCGCACAGATACGCAGTATTTT.

A note on this clonotype: Because this beta chain is a stray read in a library intended to capture alpha chains, its abundance should not be given much weight. The J gene is TRBJ2-2, the V gene TRBV5-4, with a possible D match to TRBD1 (6 bases). This CDR3 contains 15 residues. V lost 3 bases and J 6 bases, leaving 15 bases between the germline ends. The V gene's germline CDR1 is SGHNT and CDR2 YYREEE (reference sequence). The CDR3: CASSSRTAVAGELFF. Written as DNA, the CDR3 is TGTGCCAGCAGCTCCCGGACAGCGGTGGCCGGGGAGCTGTTTTTT. Combining the CDR3 with reference TRBV5-4 and TRBJ2-2 gives the whole variable domain ETGVTQSPTHLIKTRGQQVTLRCSSQSGHNTVSWYQQALGQGPQFIFQYYREEENGRGNFPPRFSGLQFPNYSSELNVNALELDDSALYLCASSSRTAVAGELFFGEGSRLTVL.

As regards this clonotype: For a library built for alpha chains, this beta chain is a stray read; little rests on its size. The genes are TRBV5-1 and TRBJ2-1, with D tentatively TRBD1 or TRBD2 (5 bases each). The germline V and J ends were trimmed by 2 bases and 8 bases, with 14 bases remaining between them. The CDR3 has 14 residues. In germline, CDR1 is SGHRS, CDR2 YFSETQ. This CDR3 is CASSLGHGADEQFF. The CDR3 DNA reads as TGCGCCAGCAGCTTAGGACACGGGGCTGATGAGCAGTTCTTC.

In its sample, this clonotype ranks as hyperexpanded. Found in a library prepared for alpha chains, this beta chain is an off-target read, and its abundance has little meaning. V gene TRBV11-2 combines with J gene TRBJ2-7; D gene uncertain. Germline-derived CDR1 and CDR2 are SGHAT and FQNNGV. Deletions cut 4 bases from V and 7 bases from J, with 11 bases between. CDR3 length: 12 amino acids. The CDR3 DNA reads as TGTGCCAGCAGCTCCTCCCCGGAGGAGCAGTACTTC. It is translated as CASSSSPEEQYF. Filled out from reference TRBV11-2 and TRBJ2-7, the complete variable domain reads EAGVAQSPRYKIIEKRQSVAFWCNPISGHATLYWYQQILGQGPKLLIQFQNNGVVDDSQLPKDRFSAERLKGVDSTLKIQPAKLEDSAVYLCASSSSPEEQYFGPGTRLTVT.

Of note for this clonotype: Because the library targeted alpha chains, this beta chain is an off-target read whose size means little. The rearrangement joins TRBV19 to TRBJ1-2, with 10 bases aligning to TRBD1. The CDR3 is made up of 13 amino acids. The V segment lost 4 bases and the J segment 6 bases; nucleotides outside the gene matches: 2. CDR1 and CDR2 from the germline V gene are LNHDA and SQIVND (reference sequence). This CDR3 is CASSRQGANGYTF. The CDR3 DNA sequence: TGTGCCAGTAGTAGACAGGGGGCAAATGGCTACACCTTC.

On this clonotype: This beta chain is a stray read from a library made for alpha chains; its abundance is not meaningful. The chain joins TRBV12-3 or TRBV12-4 to TRBJ2-7, with D tentatively TRBD1 or TRBD2 (5 bases each). V gave up 1 base and J gave up 5 bases, with 9 bases separating them. The CDR3 is 13 residues long. CDR3 sequence: CASSLGGFNEQYF. The CDR3 bases are TGTGCCAGCAGTTTAGGGGGGTTCAACGAGCAGTACTTC.

This clonotype was seen a single time. This beta chain is an unintended read in a library built for alpha chains; its size means little. The V call is TRBV20-1, the J call TRBJ2-7, with 7 bases matching TRBD1. V dropped 5 bases and J dropped 9; count of bases not matched to a gene: 7. CDR1 DFQATT and CDR2 SNEGSKA come from the germline V gene (reference sequence). The CDR3 is made up of 11 amino acids. CDR3 region: CSAWVQGLQYF. CDR3 in DNA: TGCAGTGCTTGGGTACAGGGGCTGCAGTACTTC.

This clonotype came up a few times. This beta chain came through as a stray read in a library set up for alpha chains, and its size says little. This chain links TRBV5-6 with TRBJ2-2; D is unresolved. The CDR3 consists of 13 residues. V lost 2 bases and J 1 base, leaving 3 bases between the germline ends. Germline lookup yields CDR1 SGHDT and CDR2 YYEEEE. Here the CDR3 DNA reads TGTGCCAGCAGCTTTTGGAACACCGGGGAGCTGTTTTTT. It is translated as CASSFWNTGELFF.

By proportion, this clonotype is hyperexpanded. This beta chain slipped into a library made for alpha chains as a stray read, so its size is not meaningful. This sequence joins TRBV7-8 and TRBJ2-7, with 7 bases that match TRBD2. The CDR3 length is 14 residues. Losses at the gene ends were 5 bases for V and 7 bases for J; bases not matched to a gene: 11. CDR1 is SGHVS and CDR2 is FQNEAQ in the germline V gene. CDR3 bases: TGTGCCAGCAGCCCTGGCGGGAGTTTTGGGGAGCAGTACTTC. Encoded protein: CASSPGGSFGEQYF.

Relative to its sample, this clonotype is hyperexpanded (1% or more). Being off target in a library aimed at alpha chains, this beta chain has a size of little meaning. Here the CDR3 reads CASSLGAVREQYF. Here the CDR3 DNA reads TGCGCCAGCAGCTTGGGAGCCGTCCGCGAGCAGTACTTC. The chain couples TRBV5-1 to TRBJ2-7; no clear D. Per the germline V gene, CDR1 is SGHRS and CDR2 is YFSETQ. V gave up 0 bases and J gave up 6 bases, with 10 bases separating them. The CDR3 covers 13 residues.

Of note for this clonotype: Because the library targeted alpha chains, this beta chain is an off-target read whose size means little. The chain employs TRBV11-3 and TRBJ2-2; 7 nucleotides match TRBD1. The CDR3 has 14 amino acids. Germline V lookup: CDR1 SGHNT, CDR2 YENEEA. Trimming took 5 bases from V and 5 from J; bases not matched to a gene: 5. The CDR3 DNA reads as TGTGCCAGCAGCGGACAGGCCCGGACCGGGGAGCTGTTTTTT. Its protein product is CASSGQARTGELFF.

Concerning this clonotype: In a library made to pick up alpha chains, this beta chain is a stray read with a size that means little. V and J are TRBV9 and TRBJ2-5; unclear D gene. The CDR3 has 14 amino acids. Between the trimmed V and J ends, which lost 0 bases and 5 bases, there was a span of 11 bases. Germline CDR1 reads SGDLS; CDR2 reads YYNGEE. The CDR3 DNA sequence: TGTGCCAGCAGCGTAGCCCCGGCCGGGGAGACCCAGTACTTC. Translated: CASSVAPAGETQYF.

In the case of this clonotype: This beta chain represents an off-target read in a library built for alpha chains; its size is of limited meaning. The chain is built from TRBV7-8 and TRBJ2-7, with 10 bases aligning to TRBD1. The germline gives CDR1 SGHVS, CDR2 FQNEAQ. Trimming at V came to 11 bases and at J to 2 bases, leaving 3 bases not matched to a gene. The length of the CDR3 is 12 residues. The CDR3: CASGTGAYEQYF. The CDR3 DNA is TGTGCCTCCGGGACAGGGGCCTACGAGCAGTACTTC.

Relative to its sample, this clonotype is hyperexpanded. Because the library targeted alpha chains, this beta chain is an off-target read whose size means little. The chain carries TRBV6-5 and TRBJ2-5; D gene unclear. CDR1 is MNHEY and CDR2 is SVGAGI in the germline V gene. The CDR3 covers 11 residues. With 2 bases removed from V and 6 bases from J, the gap between germline ends came to 4 bases. CDR3 loop: CASSYIQTQYF. DNA of the CDR3: TGTGCCAGCAGTTACATACAGACCCAGTACTTC.

A word on this clonotype: In a library made to pick up alpha chains, this beta chain is a stray read with a size that means little. CDR3 sequence reads: CASSPGLYNQPQHF. DNA for the CDR3: TGTGCCAGCAGCCCCGGACTGTACAATCAGCCCCAGCATTTT. This rearrangement joins TRBV7-9 to TRBJ1-5; no reliable D call. Per germline, CDR1 SEHNR and CDR2 FQNEAQ (reference sequence). The CDR3 runs to 14 residues. Trimming removed 5 bases from V and 3 bases from J, with 11 bases in between.

With respect to this clonotype: Since it is a stray read in a library aimed at alpha chains, this beta chain has a size that is not meaningful. The chain joins TRBV7-2 to TRBJ2-4; D remains unclear. Between the trimmed V and J ends, which lost 3 bases and 5 bases, there was a span of 5 bases. The CDR3 runs to 12 residues. Looked up from germline, CDR1 is SGHTA and CDR2 is FQGNSA. Here the CDR3 reads CASSFPENIQYF. In DNA form, the CDR3 reads TGTGCCAGCAGCTTCCCGGAAAACATTCAGTACTTC.